These 22 T cell receptor beta chains share one sample of origin, sequenced in a study of tumor-infiltrating lymphocytes in glioblastoma multiforme. Multiple V-beta primers and a C-beta primer amplified TCRB from RNA. TCRdb itself ran the multiplex PCR reads through MiXCR, one entry per CDR3 protein. The sample yields nearly 15,000 distinct CDR3 sequences, 65% to 85% seen once. Sample: brain tumor tissue. The receptors shown here come from a male donor with glioblastoma.

CDR3 sequence reads: CASSLDSGGLSNEQFF. DNA for the CDR3: TGTGCCAGCAGCTTAGATTCGGGGGGACTTTCAAATGAGCAGTTCTTC. J is TRBJ2-1 and V is TRBV11-2; 7 bases are a match to TRBD2. With 0 bases clipped from V and 7 bases from J, the junction kept 9 bases outside the gene matches. This CDR3 is 16 amino acids long. Germline V gene lookup returns CDR1 SGHAT and CDR2 FQNNGV.

There are a few counts of this clonotype. The chain links TRBV13 to TRBJ1-1; the D gene is possibly TRBD1 (5 bases). V was shortened by 0 bases and J by 1 base, with 6 bases between the two germline ends. The germline V gene has CDR1 PRHDT and CDR2 FYEKMQ (reference sequence). This CDR3 region has 14 residues. The CDR3 reads CASSLGQGNTEAFF. DNA for the CDR3: TGTGCCAGCAGCTTAGGGCAGGGGAACACTGAAGCTTTCTTT.

The V and J genes are TRBV5-6 and TRBJ2-1, with 7 bases identical to TRBD1. Per the germline V gene, CDR1 is SGHDT and CDR2 is YYEEEE. V shed 4 bases and J 0 bases; nucleotides not matched to a gene: 4. CDR3 length: 15 amino acids. CDR3 in DNA: TGTGCCAGCAGCACGGGACAGAGCTCCTACAATGAGCAGTTCTTC. It yields the protein CASSTGQSSYNEQFF.

This clonotype was picked up a small number of times. The chain combines TRBV29-1 with TRBJ2-3; D perhaps matches TRBD1 (6 bases). This CDR3 is built from 13 residues. Trimming took off 3 bases at V and 3 bases at J, with 10 bases between the two ends. Germline CDR1 reads SQVTM; CDR2 reads ANQGSEA. The CDR3 loop is CSVDQGITDTQYF. CDR3 nucleotides: TGCAGCGTTGATCAGGGGATTACAGATACGCAGTATTTT.

The J gene is TRBJ1-6, the V gene TRBV20-1; 9 bases fit TRBD1. V dropped 1 base and J dropped 8; count of bases not matched to a gene: 6. This CDR3 region has 15 residues. CDR1 is DFQATT, CDR2 SNEGSKA, per germline (reference sequence). This CDR3 reads CSARARGQGDSPLHF. The CDR3 DNA sequence: TGCAGTGCTAGAGCGCGGGGACAGGGCGATTCACCCCTCCACTTT.

This clonotype was found once. This chain joins TRBV20-1 and TRBJ2-7; no clear D. Germline CDR1 DFQATT, CDR2 SNEGSKA (reference sequence). Trimming pared 3 bases from V and 5 bases from J, leaving 17 bases between. The CDR3 is 14 amino acids. CDR3 sequence (DNA): TGCAGTGCTAGGGCACTGGCGGCAGTCCACGAGCAGTACTTC. Translated: CSARALAAVHEQYF.

This clonotype is medium-sized (0.01 to 0.1%) in the sample. CDR3 region: CSAGRVAGAEQYF. In DNA form, the CDR3 reads TGCAGTGCTGGTCGGGTAGCGGGAGCTGAGCAGTACTTC. J is TRBJ2-7 and V is TRBV20-1; TRBD2 matches at 9 bases. The CDR3 consists of 13 residues. The germline CDR1 and CDR2 sequences are DFQATT and SNEGSKA (reference sequence). J gave up 7 bases and V 5 bases, and 9 bases lay outside the gene matches.

This clonotype was detected only once. The chain is built from TRBV20-1 and TRBJ1-5; D call uncertain. Germline CDR1 reads DFQATT; CDR2 reads SNEGSKA (reference sequence). Trimming stripped 3 bases from V and 1 base from J, with 10 bases between. The CDR3 is 14 amino acids. The CDR3: CSAREGGSNQPQHF. The CDR3 nucleotides are TGCAGTGCTAGGGAGGGTGGAAGCAATCAGCCCCAGCATTTT.

Turning to this clonotype: At one end the junction does not follow the germline gene, possibly because of a read error. The chain employs TRBV11-2 and TRBJ2-7, with a weak D call TRBD2 (6 bases). The CDR3 consists of 15 residues. CDR1 SGHAT and CDR2 FQNNGV come from the germline V gene. In nucleotides, the CDR3 is TGTGCCAGCAGCCTCTCTAGCCTAGCGCTATACGAGCAGTACTGG. Encoded protein: CASSLSSLALYEQYW. Variable domain in full (rest from reference TRBV11-2 and TRBJ2-7): EAGVAQSPRYKIIEKRQSVAFWCNPISGHATLYWYQQILGQGPKLLIQFQNNGVVDDSQLPKDRFSAERLKGVDSTLKIQPAKLEDSAVYLCASSLSSLALYEQYWGPGTRLTVT.

This clonotype is judged medium-sized (0.01 to 0.1%). This chain connects TRBV4-2 to TRBJ1-5; perhaps TRBD1 as D (6 bases). Trimming took 0 bases from V and 7 from J, leaving 16 bases between them. This CDR3 region has 16 residues. CDR1 and CDR2 (germline): LGHNA, YNFKEQ. The CDR3 coding sequence is TGTGCCAGCAGCCAAGAATCCCGACAGGCTGGACAGCCCCAGCATTTT. Its protein product is CASSQESRQAGQPQHF.

J is TRBJ1-1 and V is TRBV5-4, with a weak D call TRBD1 (5 bases). CDR1 is SGHNT and CDR2 is YYREEE in the germline V gene (reference sequence). This CDR3 has 14 residues. The V end was cut by 8 bases, the J end by 6 bases, with 20 bases between. CDR3: CASSVTGYDAEAFF. CDR3 in DNA: TGTGCCAGTAGCGTAACAGGCTATGACGCTGAAGCTTTCTTT.

This clonotype was seen repeatedly, ten times or more. V gene TRBV5-1 combines with J gene TRBJ2-2, with TRBD2 matching over 9 bases. V lost 2 bases, J lost 0 bases, and 2 bases stayed unmatched. This CDR3 has 16 amino acids. CDR1 is SGHRS, CDR2 YFSETQ, per germline. CDR3 bases: TGCGCCAGCAGCTTCGGGACTAGCACGAACACCGGGGAGCTGTTTTTT. Translation: CASSFGTSTNTGELFF.

This clonotype was observed many times. One end of the junction varies from germline; a read error may be responsible. The CDR3, as DNA: TGTGCCAGCAGCTCCGCGACAGGGAGTCCTTTCTTC. Protein: CASSSATGSPFF. This chain uses TRBV7-9 with TRBJ2-7; 7 nucleotides line up with TRBD1. Germline V CDR1 and CDR2: SEHNR, FQNEAQ (reference sequence). CDR3 size: 12 residues.

This clonotype was seen only a few times. This chain joins TRBV20-1 and TRBJ1-2; D is undetermined. Germline-derived CDR1 and CDR2 are DFQATT and SNEGSKA (reference sequence). The CDR3 spans 15 residues. CDR3 loop: CNAPGGWAPNYGYTF. The CDR3 nucleotides are TGCAATGCCCCCGGTGGGTGGGCCCCTAACTATGGCTACACCTTC.

This clonotype was detected only a few times. The genes are TRBV20-1 and TRBJ2-1; 8 bases line up with TRBD2. V lost 3 bases, J lost 9 bases, and 7 bases stayed unmatched. There are 13 residues in the CDR3. In germline, CDR1 is DFQATT, CDR2 SNEGSKA (reference sequence). This chain's CDR3 is CSASDGTSFEQFF. The DNA for the CDR3 is TGCAGTGCTAGTGACGGGACTAGTTTTGAGCAGTTCTTC.

Note on this clonotype: Compared with germline, one end of the junction differs, possibly owing to a read error. The chain is built from TRBV6-5 and TRBJ2-5, with 8 positions matching TRBD2. The germline CDR1 and CDR2 sequences are MNHEY and SVGAGI. There are 16 residues in the CDR3. The CDR3 nucleotides are TGTGCCACCAGTTACTACCCAGCGGGGGTAGGGGAGACCCAGTACTTC. Translation gives CATSYYPAGVGETQYF.

This clonotype rates as large. The V gene is TRBV29-1, the J gene TRBJ2-1, with D perhaps matching TRBD1 (7 bases). CDR3 length: 14 residues. The germline V gene encodes CDR1 SQVTM and CDR2 ANQGSEA. V was clipped by 4 bases and J by 6 bases, with 16 bases between them. In nucleotides, the CDR3 is TGCAGCGTTGGGGGGCGGCAGGGGGGCAATGAGCAGTTCTTC. Amino acids: CSVGGRQGGNEQFF.

Only one count was recorded for this clonotype. The V call is TRBV11-2, the J call TRBJ2-3; a possible D gene is TRBD2 (6 bases). The ends were cut back, 6 bases at V and 15 bases at J, with 25 bases in the middle. This CDR3 comprises 14 residues. In germline, CDR1 is SGHAT, CDR2 FQNNGV. In DNA, the CDR3 is TGTGCCAGCAGTACTCTAGCGCGTGAAGATACACATTATTTT. Its protein product is CASSTLAREDTHYF.

The gene calls are TRBV29-1 and TRBJ1-1; unclear D gene. CDR3 size: 13 residues. In germline, CDR1 is SQVTM, CDR2 ANQGSEA. Trimming left V 2 bases short and J 0 bases short, with 7 bases between. The CDR3 is CSVETQLNTEAFF. In DNA form, the CDR3 reads TGCAGCGTTGAAACGCAGTTGAACACTGAAGCTTTCTTT.

This rearrangement joins TRBV4-1 to TRBJ1-5; D unclear. Germline V gene sequence: CDR1 MGHRA, CDR2 YSYEKL. This CDR3 is built from 15 residues. V was clipped by 1 base and J by 0 bases, with 7 bases between them. CDR3 residues: CASSQVTNSNQPQHF. The DNA for the CDR3 is TGCGCCAGCAGCCAAGTAACCAATAGCAATCAGCCCCAGCATTTT.

The chain combines TRBV12-5 with TRBJ2-1; the match to TRBD1 covers 7 bases. V trimming: 0 bases; J trimming: 9 bases; junction bases outside the gene matches: 11. CDR3 length: 16 residues. CDR1 and CDR2 (germline): LGHNT, FRNRAP. CDR3 nucleotide sequence: TGTGCTAGTGGTTTGGTAACAGGGGATCTGCTGAGTGAGCAGTTCTTC. This codes for CASGLVTGDLLSEQFF.

This chain joins TRBV12-3 or TRBV12-4 and TRBJ2-3, with TRBD2 identical over 8 bases. J gave up 4 bases and V 5 bases, and 8 bases lay outside the gene matches. The CDR3 has 15 amino acids. The CDR3 loop is CASSTGTRESDTQYF. The CDR3 DNA reads TGTGCCAGCAGTACCGGGACTAGAGAGTCAGATACGCAGTATTTT.